This T cell receptor (beta chain) was identified during a study of molecular identifiers for immune sequencing clone quantification. Trimming cost V 5 bases and J 8 bases; bases outside gene matches: 10. This CDR3 is built from 15 residues. Looked up from germline, CDR1 is MNHEY and CDR2 is SMNVEV (reference sequence). Sorting isolated naive CD8 T cells as CD8+CD4-CCR7+CD45RA+ events. Whole-study results and caveats: Spiked Jurkat TCR RNA originating from one cell could reportedly be identified amid one million naive cells. More than 99% of effector molecules, versus under 1% of naive-cell molecules, belonged to clones above 20 RNA copies.

Previously described methods with listed TCR primers produced the bulk TCR libraries. Each CDR3 protein is one row after TCRdb ran MiXCR on the PCR reads. The table records tens of thousands of distinct CDR3 sequences, around a quarter of them present only once. This clonotype was seen a few times. The antigen is not known. Sample: naive CD8+ T cells from blood, with Jurkat cell RNA spiked in. Subset indicated: FACS-sorted CD8+CD4-CCR7+CD45RA+ naive T cells. The chain is built from TRBV27 and TRBJ2-1; 9 bases match TRBD2. The sequence was collected from a human donor in good health. Some libraries in this study had Jurkat cell RNA spiked in. The CDR3 DNA reads TGTGCCAGCAGTGTGAGCGGGGGGACGATGGATGAGCAGTTCTTC. It yields the protein CASSVSGGTMDEQFF.